This is a list of T cell receptor beta chains from one sample in a study of blood T cell repertoires in COVID-19. Produced via immunoSEQ multiplex PCR; TCRdb's table is partial and in-frame only. The sample consists of about 80,000 clones, more than 70% of them appearing once. Sequencing input: peripheral blood. These receptors all come from a man aged 65-85 years with active or convalescent COVID-19. The CDR3 runs from the conserved cysteine through the conserved F or W. The D gene is left open where the match is weak. Expanded clones are given a class, and other clones once, few, many or no size at all.

D: NA; V: TRBV28; J: TRBJ1-5; size: few; CDR3: CASSLPARNQPQHF; DNA: TGTGCCAGCAGTTTACCTGCGAGGAATCAGCCCCAGCATTTT
D: NA; V: TRBV19; J: TRBJ1-1; size: NA; CDR3: CASSARGHRNTEAFF; DNA: TGTGCCAGTAGTGCCAGAGGACACCGGAACACTGAAGCTTTCTTT
D: TRBD2; V: TRBV18; J: TRBJ2-1; size: few; CDR3: CASSQSIAGGHSEQFF; DNA: TGTGCCAGCTCACAAAGTATAGCGGGGGGGCACTCTGAGCAGTTCTTC
D: NA; V: TRBV11-3; J: TRBJ1-5; size: NA; CDR3: CARISGLERQPQHF; DNA: TGTGCCAGAATCTCAGGGTTGGAACGGCAGCCCCAGCATTTT
D: TRBD1; V: TRBV2; J: TRBJ1-4; size: few; CDR3: CASGTDEKLFF; DNA: TGTGCCAGTGGGACAGATGAAAAACTGTTTTTT
D: TRBD1; V: TRBV4-2; J: TRBJ2-7; size: NA; CDR3: CASSQDPQGFYEQYF; DNA: TGTGCCAGCAGCCAAGATCCACAGGGGTTTTACGAGCAGTACTTC
D: TRBD1; V: TRBV7-2; J: TRBJ1-5; size: NA; CDR3: CASSSGTADNQPQHF; DNA: TGTGCCAGCAGCTCCGGGACAGCCGACAATCAGCCCCAGCATTTT
D: NA; V: TRBV20-1; J: TRBJ1-4; size: NA; CDR3: CSARDLEKLFF; DNA: TGCAGTGCTAGAGATCTTGAAAAACTGTTTTTT
D: TRBD1; V: TRBV5-8; J: TRBJ1-5; size: NA; CDR3: CASGLDRAQPQHF; DNA: TGTGCCAGCGGCCTAGACAGGGCGCAGCCCCAGCATTTT
D: NA; V: TRBV12-3/TRBV12-4; J: TRBJ1-2; size: NA; CDR3: CASSFGTRIYTF; DNA: TGTGCCAGCAGTTTTGGCACCAGGATCTACACCTTC
D: TRBD2; V: TRBV18; J: TRBJ2-7; size: NA; CDR3: CASSGGGTDSYEQYF; DNA: TGTGCCAGCTCAGGGGGAGGGACGGACTCCTACGAGCAGTACTTC
D: TRBD1; V: TRBV5-6; J: TRBJ1-2; size: NA; CDR3: CASSSARADRARDGYTF; DNA: TGTGCCAGCAGCTCGGCGAGGGCTGACAGGGCCAGGGATGGCTACACCTTC
D: TRBD1; V: TRBV5-5; J: TRBJ1-5; size: NA; CDR3: CASSLDGTGETNQPQHF; DNA: TGTGCCAGCAGCTTGGATGGGACAGGAGAAACCAATCAGCCCCAGCATTTT
D: NA; V: TRBV19; J: TRBJ1-1; size: NA; CDR3: CATQRGGPDLSEAFF; DNA: TGTGCCACCCAGCGGGGGGGGCCCGATCTAAGTGAAGCTTTCTTT
D: TRBD1; V: TRBV7-3; J: TRBJ1-2; size: NA; CDR3: CASSSTGDRTYGYTF; DNA: TGTGCCAGCAGCTCGACTGGGGACAGGACCTATGGCTACACCTTC
D: NA; V: TRBV6-6; J: TRBJ2-3; size: few; CDR3: CASRAPSTDTQYF; DNA: TGTGCCAGCAGGGCCCCCAGCACAGATACGCAGTATTTT
D: NA; V: TRBV5-1; J: TRBJ2-3; size: NA; CDR3: CASLQGGGTDTQYF; DNA: TGCGCCAGCCTCCAAGGGGGGGGCACAGATACGCAGTATTTT
D: TRBD1; V: TRBV2; J: TRBJ2-7; size: few; CDR3: CASSRSGQYEQYF; DNA: TGTGCCAGCAGTCGCTCGGGACAGTACGAGCAGTACTTC
D: NA; V: TRBV28; J: TRBJ1-3; size: NA; CDR3: CASSPGGMVPGNTIYF; DNA: TGTGCCAGCAGCCCGGGAGGGATGGTCCCTGGAAACACCATATATTTT
D: TRBD1; V: TRBV27; J: TRBJ2-7; size: NA; CDR3: CASSSWDRGLEQYF; DNA: TGTGCCAGCAGTTCTTGGGACAGGGGGCTCGAGCAGTACTTC
D: NA; V: TRBV3-1/TRBV3-2; J: TRBJ2-3; size: once; CDR3: CASSSGYYSVTDTQYF; DNA: TGTGCCAGCAGCTCAGGGTATTATTCGGTTACAGATACGCAGTATTTT
D: NA; V: TRBV7-9; J: TRBJ1-6; size: once; CDR3: CASSLDSHNSPLHF; DNA: TGTGCCAGCAGCCTGGACAGCCATAATTCACCCCTCCACTTT
D: NA; V: TRBV6-1; J: TRBJ2-7; size: once; CDR3: CASSERGPRDKGAHEQYF; DNA: TGTGCCAGCAGTGAACGGGGACCCCGGGACAAAGGAGCACACGAGCAGTACTTC
D: NA; V: TRBV18; J: TRBJ1-2; size: NA; CDR3: CASSPGGSGVFNYGYTF; DNA: TGTGCCAGCTCACCAGGGGGCAGTGGAGTATTTAACTATGGCTACACCTTC
D: NA; V: TRBV3-1/TRBV3-2; J: TRBJ1-6; size: NA; CDR3: CASSQDTNRPLHF; DNA: TGTGCCAGCAGCCAAGACACTAATAGGCCCCTCCACTTT
D: TRBD2; V: TRBV7-2; J: TRBJ2-5; size: NA; CDR3: CASSLRAGGETQYF; DNA: TGTGCCAGCAGCTTACGAGCGGGAGGAGAGACCCAGTACTTC
D: TRBD1; V: TRBV5-1; J: TRBJ1-1; size: NA; CDR3: CASSLLRTGDTEAFF; DNA: TGCGCCAGCAGCTTGCTCCGGACAGGGGACACTGAAGCTTTCTTT
D: TRBD1; V: TRBV5-1; J: TRBJ1-4; size: NA; CDR3: CASSPDRGPLFF; DNA: TGCGCCAGCAGCCCTGACAGGGGCCCACTGTTTTTT
D: TRBD2; V: TRBV7-2; J: TRBJ2-7; size: once; CDR3: CASSSGLAGAYEQYF; DNA: TGTGCCAGCAGCTCCGGACTAGCGGGAGCCTACGAGCAGTACTTC
D: NA; V: TRBV6-5; J: TRBJ2-5; size: NA; CDR3: CASSFDLYQETQYF; DNA: TGTGCCAGCAGTTTTGACTTGTATCAAGAGACCCAGTACTTC
D: NA; V: TRBV19; J: TRBJ2-7; size: NA; CDR3: CASSIGPIEQYF; DNA: TGTGCCAGTAGTATAGGCCCTATCGAGCAGTACTTC
D: TRBD1; V: TRBV6-6; J: TRBJ1-5; size: NA; CDR3: CASTGGDQPQHF; DNA: TGTGCCAGCACAGGGGGCGATCAGCCCCAGCATTTT
D: NA; V: TRBV4-1; J: TRBJ2-2; size: NA; CDR3: CASSQPRLTNTGELFF; DNA: TGCGCCAGCAGCCAACCTAGGCTGACGAACACCGGGGAGCTGTTTTTT
D: NA; V: TRBV7-1; J: TRBJ2-7; size: once; CDR3: CASSSIPLMVFHTGVGGGNYEQYF; DNA: TGTGCCAGCAGCTCCATACCATTGATGGTCTTCCACACGGGGGTAGGGGGCGGAAACTACGAGCAGTACTTC
D: NA; V: TRBV5-1; J: TRBJ2-5; size: NA; CDR3: CASSSAGEETQYF; DNA: TGCGCCAGCAGCTCGGCAGGGGAAGAGACCCAGTACTTC
D: TRBD1; V: TRBV9; J: TRBJ2-7; size: NA; CDR3: CASSTGTGQPYEQYF; DNA: TGTGCCAGCAGCACCGGGACAGGGCAGCCGTACGAGCAGTACTTC
D: TRBD1; V: TRBV7-2; J: TRBJ2-3; size: NA; CDR3: CASSLDRAADTQYF; DNA: TGTGCCAGCAGCTTGGACAGGGCTGCAGATACGCAGTATTTT
D: NA; V: TRBV27; J: TRBJ1-5; size: NA; CDR3: CASSYTLYPGGQPQHF; DNA: TGTGCCAGCAGTTATACCCTCTATCCGGGGGGACAGCCCCAGCATTTT
D: NA; V: TRBV3-1/TRBV3-2; J: TRBJ1-5; size: NA; CDR3: CASSQAGELASPQHF; DNA: TGTGCCAGCAGCCAAGCAGGAGAGCTAGCCAGCCCCCAGCATTTT
D: NA; V: TRBV2; J: TRBJ1-5; size: NA; CDR3: CATQRGIGNQPQHF; DNA: TGTGCCACCCAACGGGGGATTGGCAATCAGCCCCAGCATTTT
D: TRBD1; V: TRBV27; J: TRBJ1-2; size: few; CDR3: CASRGGADYGYTF; DNA: TGTGCCAGTCGAGGGGGCGCAGACTATGGCTACACCTTC
D: TRBD2; V: TRBV4-1; J: TRBJ2-1; size: NA; CDR3: CASSQDRSGTEQFF; DNA: TGCGCCAGCAGCCAAGATCGAAGCGGGACTGAGCAGTTCTTC
D: TRBD1; V: TRBV18; J: TRBJ2-1; size: NA; CDR3: CASSPPGTGGNEQFF; DNA: TGTGCCAGCTCACCGCCCGGGACAGGGGGCAATGAGCAGTTCTTC
D: NA; V: TRBV2; J: TRBJ1-5; size: NA; CDR3: CASTTTKGGVQPQHF; DNA: TGTGCCAGCACTACGACGAAAGGGGGGGTTCAGCCCCAGCATTTT
D: TRBD1; V: TRBV7-9; J: TRBJ1-2; size: NA; CDR3: CASSYGTENYGYTF; DNA: TGTGCCAGCAGCTACGGGACAGAGAACTATGGCTACACCTTC
D: NA; V: TRBV6-5; J: TRBJ1-2; size: NA; CDR3: CASSPTLRSVGYTF; DNA: TGTGCCAGCAGTCCCACCCTTAGAAGCGTAGGCTACACCTTC